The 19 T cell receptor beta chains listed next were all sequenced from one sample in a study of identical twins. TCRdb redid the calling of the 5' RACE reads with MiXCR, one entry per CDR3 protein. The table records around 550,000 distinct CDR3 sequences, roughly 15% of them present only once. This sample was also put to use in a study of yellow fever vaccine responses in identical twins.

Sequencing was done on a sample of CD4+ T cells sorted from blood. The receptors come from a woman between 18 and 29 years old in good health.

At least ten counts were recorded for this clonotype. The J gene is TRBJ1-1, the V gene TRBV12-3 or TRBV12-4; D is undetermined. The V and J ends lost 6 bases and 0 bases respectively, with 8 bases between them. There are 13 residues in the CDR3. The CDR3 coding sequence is TGTGCCAGCAGGGACTCCCTGAACACTGAAGCTTTCTTT. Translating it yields CASRDSLNTEAFF.

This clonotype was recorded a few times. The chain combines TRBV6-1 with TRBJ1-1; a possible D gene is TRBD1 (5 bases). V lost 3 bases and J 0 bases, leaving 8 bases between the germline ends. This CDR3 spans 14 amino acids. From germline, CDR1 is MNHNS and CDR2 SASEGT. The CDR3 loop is CASSDRQMNTEAFF. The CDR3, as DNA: TGTGCCAGCAGTGACCGACAGATGAACACTGAAGCTTTCTTT.

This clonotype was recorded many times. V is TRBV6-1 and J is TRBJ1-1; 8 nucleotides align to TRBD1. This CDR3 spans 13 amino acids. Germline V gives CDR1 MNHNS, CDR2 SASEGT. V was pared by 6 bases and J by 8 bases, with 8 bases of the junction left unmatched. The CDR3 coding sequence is TGTGCCAGCAGCAGGACAGGGTTGGCCGAAGCTTTCTTT. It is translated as CASSRTGLAEAFF.

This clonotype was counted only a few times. The CDR3 DNA follows: TGTGCCAGCAGTGATACAGGGACCGGGAATGAAAAACTGTTTTTT. This translates into CASSDTGTGNEKLFF. The chain combines TRBV25-1 with TRBJ1-4; tentatively, D is TRBD1 (6 bases). Trimming stripped 3 bases from V and 5 bases from J, with 13 bases between. The CDR3 length is 15 residues. Germline CDR1 and CDR2: MGHDK and SYGVNS.

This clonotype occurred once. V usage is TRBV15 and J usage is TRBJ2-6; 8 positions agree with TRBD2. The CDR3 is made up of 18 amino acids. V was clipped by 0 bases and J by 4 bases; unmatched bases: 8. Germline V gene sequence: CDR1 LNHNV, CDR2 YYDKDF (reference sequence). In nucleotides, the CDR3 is TGTGCCACCAGCAGAGATGGAGCGGGAGCACCCGGGGCCAACGTCCTGACTTTC. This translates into CATSRDGAGAPGANVLTF.

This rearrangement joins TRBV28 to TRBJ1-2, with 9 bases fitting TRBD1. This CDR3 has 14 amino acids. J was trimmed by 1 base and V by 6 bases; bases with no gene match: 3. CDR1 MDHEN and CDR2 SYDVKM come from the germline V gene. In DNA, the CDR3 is TGTGCCAGCAGAACGGGACAGGGTAACTATGGCTACACCTTC. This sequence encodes CASRTGQGNYGYTF.

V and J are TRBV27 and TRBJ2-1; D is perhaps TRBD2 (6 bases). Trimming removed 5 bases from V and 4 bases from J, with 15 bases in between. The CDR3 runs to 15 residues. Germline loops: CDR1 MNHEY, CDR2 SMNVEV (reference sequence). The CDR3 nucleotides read TGTGCCAGCAGTCCCAGGGACTCACCGTACAATGAGCAGTTCTTC. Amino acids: CASSPRDSPYNEQFF.

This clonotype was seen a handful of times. The CDR3 is CASSGVGKTDTQYF. The CDR3, as DNA: TGTGCCAGCAGTGGGGTGGGGAAGACAGATACGCAGTATTTT. The rearrangement links TRBV5-5 to TRBJ2-3; D unresolved. Per germline, CDR1 SGHKS and CDR2 YYEKEE (reference sequence). The CDR3 is 14 residues long. Deletions cut 5 bases from V and 3 bases from J, with 13 bases between.

The chain's CDR3 is CASSYQGPNDQYF. In DNA, the CDR3 is TGTGCCAGCAGTTACCAGGGACCCAATGACCAGTACTTC. This rearrangement joins TRBV28 to TRBJ2-5; D possibly matches TRBD1 or TRBD2 (5 bases each). Between the trimmed V and J ends, which lost 4 bases and 10 bases, there was a span of 16 bases. Germline CDR1 MDHEN, CDR2 SYDVKM. This CDR3 has 13 residues.

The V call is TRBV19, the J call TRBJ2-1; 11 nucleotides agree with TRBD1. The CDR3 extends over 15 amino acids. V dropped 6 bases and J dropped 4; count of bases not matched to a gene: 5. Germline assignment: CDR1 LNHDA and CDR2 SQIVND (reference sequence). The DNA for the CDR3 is TGTGCCAGTAGCAGGACAGGGGGCGCTTACAATGAGCAGTTCTTC. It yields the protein CASSRTGGAYNEQFF.

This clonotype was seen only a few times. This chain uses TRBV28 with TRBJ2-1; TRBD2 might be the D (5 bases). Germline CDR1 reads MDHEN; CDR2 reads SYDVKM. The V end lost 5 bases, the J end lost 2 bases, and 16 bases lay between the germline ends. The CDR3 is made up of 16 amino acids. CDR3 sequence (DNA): TGTGCCAGCAGTCCTTCCGGGGTAAGCCCCTACAATGAGCAGTTCTTC. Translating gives CASSPSGVSPYNEQFF.

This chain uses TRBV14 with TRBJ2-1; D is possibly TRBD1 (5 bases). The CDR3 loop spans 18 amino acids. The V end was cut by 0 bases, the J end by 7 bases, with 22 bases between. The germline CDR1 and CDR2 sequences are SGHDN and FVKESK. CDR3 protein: CASSQEQPTATKGNEQFF. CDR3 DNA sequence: TGTGCCAGCAGCCAAGAACAACCGACAGCGACCAAGGGGAATGAGCAGTTCTTC. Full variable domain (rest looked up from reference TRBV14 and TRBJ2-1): EAGVTQFPSHSVIEKGQTVTLRCDPISGHDNLYWYRRVMGKEIKFLLHFVKESKQDESGMPNNRFLAERTGGTYSTLKVQPAELEDSGVYFCASSQEQPTATKGNEQFFGPGTRLTVL.

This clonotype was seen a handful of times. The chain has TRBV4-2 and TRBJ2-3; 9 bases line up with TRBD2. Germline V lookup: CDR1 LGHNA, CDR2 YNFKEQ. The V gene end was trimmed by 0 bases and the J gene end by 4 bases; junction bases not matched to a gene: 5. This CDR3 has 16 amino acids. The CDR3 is CASSQEKRGEPDTQYF. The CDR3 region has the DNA TGTGCCAGCAGCCAAGAAAAGCGGGGGGAGCCAGATACGCAGTATTTT.

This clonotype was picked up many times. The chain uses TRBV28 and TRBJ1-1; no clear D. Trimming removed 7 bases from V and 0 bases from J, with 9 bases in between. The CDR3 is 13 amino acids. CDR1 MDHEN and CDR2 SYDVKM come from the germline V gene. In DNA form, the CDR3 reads TGTGCCAGCACAACGACCATGAACACTGAAGCTTTCTTT. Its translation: CASTTTMNTEAFF.

The CDR3 here is CASSPQLGKAFF. The CDR3 coding sequence is TGTGCCAGCAGTCCTCAGTTGGGGAAGGCTTTCTTT. J is TRBJ1-1 and V is TRBV6-5; no firm D call. V lost 5 bases and J lost 11, with 15 bases in between. Germline V gene data show CDR1 as MNHEY and CDR2 as SVGAGI. There are 12 residues in the CDR3.

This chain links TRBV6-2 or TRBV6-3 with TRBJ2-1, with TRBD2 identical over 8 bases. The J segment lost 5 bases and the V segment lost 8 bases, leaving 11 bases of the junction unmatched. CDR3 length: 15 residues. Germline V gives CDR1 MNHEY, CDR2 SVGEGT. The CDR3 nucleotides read TGTGCCAGCCGTACCGGGACTAGTCTCCACAATGAGCAGTTCTTC. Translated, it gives CASRTGTSLHNEQFF.

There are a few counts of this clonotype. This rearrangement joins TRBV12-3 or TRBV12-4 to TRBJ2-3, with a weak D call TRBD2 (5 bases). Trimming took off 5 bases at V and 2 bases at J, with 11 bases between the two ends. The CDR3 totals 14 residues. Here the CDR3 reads CASSGMGVTDTQYF. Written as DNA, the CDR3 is TGTGCCAGCAGTGGGATGGGAGTCACAGATACGCAGTATTTT.

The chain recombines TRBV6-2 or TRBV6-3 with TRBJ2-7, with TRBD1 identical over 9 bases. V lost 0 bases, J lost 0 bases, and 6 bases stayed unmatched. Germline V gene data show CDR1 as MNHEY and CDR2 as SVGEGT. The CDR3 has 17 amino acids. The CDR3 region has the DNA TGTGCCAGCAGTTACTCCGGGGACAGGGACCCCTCCTACGAGCAGTACGTC. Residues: CASSYSGDRDPSYEQYV.

CDR3 in amino acids: CATSDPLLAGAGELFF. CDR3 bases: TGTGCCACCAGTGATCCTCTTCTAGCGGGAGCCGGGGAGCTGTTTTTT. The chain couples TRBV24-1 to TRBJ2-2; TRBD2 matches 10 bases. Per germline, CDR1 KGHDR and CDR2 SFDVKD. The J segment lost 6 bases and the V segment lost 3 bases, leaving 6 bases of the junction unmatched. The CDR3 covers 16 residues.